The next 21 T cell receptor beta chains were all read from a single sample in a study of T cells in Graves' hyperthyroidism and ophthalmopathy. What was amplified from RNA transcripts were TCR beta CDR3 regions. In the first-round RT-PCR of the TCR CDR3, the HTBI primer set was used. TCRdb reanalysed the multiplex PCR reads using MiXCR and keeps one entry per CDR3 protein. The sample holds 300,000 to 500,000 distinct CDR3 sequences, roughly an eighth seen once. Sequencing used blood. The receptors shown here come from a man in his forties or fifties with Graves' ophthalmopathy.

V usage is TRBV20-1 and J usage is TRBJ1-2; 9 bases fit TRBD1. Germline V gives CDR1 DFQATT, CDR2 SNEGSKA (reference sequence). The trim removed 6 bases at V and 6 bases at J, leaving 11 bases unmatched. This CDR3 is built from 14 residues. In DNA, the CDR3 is TGCAGTGCGGGACAGGGTGCGGGGTCGAATGGCTACACCTTC. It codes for CSAGQGAGSNGYTF.

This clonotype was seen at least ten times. The CDR3 sequence: CSVEEKGYEQYF. Written as DNA, the CDR3 is TGCAGCGTTGAAGAGAAGGGCTACGAGCAGTACTTC. This chain joins TRBV29-1 and TRBJ2-7; D gene uncertain. Trimming cost V 0 bases and J 3 bases, with 6 bases left between them. CDR1 SQVTM and CDR2 ANQGSEA come from the germline V gene. The CDR3 loop spans 12 amino acids.

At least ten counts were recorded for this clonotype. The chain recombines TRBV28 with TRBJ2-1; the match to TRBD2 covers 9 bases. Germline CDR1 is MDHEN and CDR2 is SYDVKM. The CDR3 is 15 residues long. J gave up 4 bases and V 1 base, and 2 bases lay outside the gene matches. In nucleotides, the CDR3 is TGTGCCAGCAGTTTATTGGGACTAGCTTACAATGAGCAGTTCTTC. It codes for CASSLLGLAYNEQFF.

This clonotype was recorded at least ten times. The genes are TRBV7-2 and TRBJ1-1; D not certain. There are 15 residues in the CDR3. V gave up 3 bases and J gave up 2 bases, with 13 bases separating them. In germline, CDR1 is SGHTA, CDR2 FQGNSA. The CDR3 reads CASSLGSQFNTEAFF. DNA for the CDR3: TGTGCCAGCAGCTTGGGGAGTCAGTTCAACACTGAAGCTTTCTTT. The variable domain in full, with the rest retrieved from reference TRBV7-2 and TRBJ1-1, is GAGVSQSPSNKVTEKGKDVELRCDPISGHTALYWYRQSLGQGLEFLIYFQGNSAPDKSGLPSDRFSAERTGGSVSTLTIQRTQQEDSAVYLCASSLGSQFNTEAFFGQGTRLTVV.

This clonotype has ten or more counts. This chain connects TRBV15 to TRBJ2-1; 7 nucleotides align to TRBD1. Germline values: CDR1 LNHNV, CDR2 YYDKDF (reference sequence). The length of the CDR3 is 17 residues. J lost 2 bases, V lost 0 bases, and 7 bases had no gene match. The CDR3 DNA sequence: TGTGCCACCAGCAGAGATCGAGGCACAGGGGCCTACAATGAGCAGTTCTTC. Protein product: CATSRDRGTGAYNEQFF.

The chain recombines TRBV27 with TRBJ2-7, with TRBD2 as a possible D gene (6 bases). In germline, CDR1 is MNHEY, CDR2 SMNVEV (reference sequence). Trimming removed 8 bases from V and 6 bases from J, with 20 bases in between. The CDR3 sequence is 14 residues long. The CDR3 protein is CASGRGGEYGEQYF. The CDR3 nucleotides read TGTGCCAGCGGCCGGGGAGGAGAGTATGGCGAGCAGTACTTC.

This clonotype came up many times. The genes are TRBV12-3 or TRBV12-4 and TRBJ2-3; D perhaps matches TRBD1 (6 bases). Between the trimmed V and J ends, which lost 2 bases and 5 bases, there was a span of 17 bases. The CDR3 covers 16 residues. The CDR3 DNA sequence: TGTGCCAGCAGTTTATGGCTCGCCCAGGGGCGAGATACGCAGTATTTT. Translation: CASSLWLAQGRDTQYF.

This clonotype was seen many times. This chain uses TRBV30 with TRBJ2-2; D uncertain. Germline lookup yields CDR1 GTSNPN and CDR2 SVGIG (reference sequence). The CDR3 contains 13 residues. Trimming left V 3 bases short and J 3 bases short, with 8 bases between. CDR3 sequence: CAWRRKDTGELFF. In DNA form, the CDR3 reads TGTGCCTGGAGGAGAAAGGACACCGGGGAGCTGTTTTTT.

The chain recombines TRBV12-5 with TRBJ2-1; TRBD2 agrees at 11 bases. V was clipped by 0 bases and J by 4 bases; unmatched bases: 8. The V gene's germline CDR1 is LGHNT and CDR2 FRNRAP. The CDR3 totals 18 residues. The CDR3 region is CASGLVLSGRAAYNEQFF. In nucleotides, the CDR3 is TGTGCTAGTGGTTTGGTACTTAGCGGGAGGGCCGCATACAATGAGCAGTTCTTC. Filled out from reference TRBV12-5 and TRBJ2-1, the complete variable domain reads DARVTQTPRHKVTEMGQEVTMRCQPILGHNTVFWYRQTMMQGLELLAYFRNRAPLDDSGMPKDRFSAEMPDATLATLKIQPSEPRDSAVYFCASGLVLSGRAAYNEQFFGPGTRLTVL.

Here the CDR3 reads CASSFGVAGVEQETQYF. Here the CDR3 DNA reads TGTGCCAGCAGCTTTGGGGTAGCGGGAGTAGAACAAGAGACCCAGTACTTC. The V and J genes are TRBV5-5 and TRBJ2-5; 9 nucleotides line up with TRBD2. CDR3 length equals 17 residues. Germline CDR1 SGHKS, CDR2 YYEKEE (reference sequence). V lost 2 bases and J lost 2; bases outside the gene matches: 10. The full variable domain, its missing parts supplied by reference TRBV5-5 and TRBJ2-5, is DAGVTQSPTHLIKTRGQQVTLRCSPISGHKSVSWYQQVLGQGPQFIFQYYEKEERGRGNFPDRFSARQFPNYSSELNVNALLLGDSALYLCASSFGVAGVEQETQYFGPGTRLLVL.

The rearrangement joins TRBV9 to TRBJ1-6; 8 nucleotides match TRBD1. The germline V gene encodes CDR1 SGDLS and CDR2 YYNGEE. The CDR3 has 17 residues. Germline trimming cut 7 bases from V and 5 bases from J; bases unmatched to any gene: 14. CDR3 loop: CASSDSLTGVDNSPLHF. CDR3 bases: TGTGCCAGCTCTGACAGCCTGACAGGGGTCGATAATTCACCCCTCCACTTT.

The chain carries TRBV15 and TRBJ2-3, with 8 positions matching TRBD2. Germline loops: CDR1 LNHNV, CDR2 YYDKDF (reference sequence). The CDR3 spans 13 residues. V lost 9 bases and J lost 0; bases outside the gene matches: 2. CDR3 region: CATGTSSTDTQYF. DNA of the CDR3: TGTGCCACGGGGACTAGTAGCACAGATACGCAGTATTTT.

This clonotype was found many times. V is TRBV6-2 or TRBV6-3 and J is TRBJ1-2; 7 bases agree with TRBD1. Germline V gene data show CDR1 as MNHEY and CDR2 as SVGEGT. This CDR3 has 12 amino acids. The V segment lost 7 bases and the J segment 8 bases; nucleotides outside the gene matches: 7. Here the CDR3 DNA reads TGTGCCAGCACTAAGGGGGCGCGAGGCTACACCTTC. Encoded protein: CASTKGARGYTF.

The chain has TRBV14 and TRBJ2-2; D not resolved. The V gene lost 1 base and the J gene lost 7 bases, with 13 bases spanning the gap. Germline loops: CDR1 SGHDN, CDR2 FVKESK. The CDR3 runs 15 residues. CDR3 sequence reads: CASSQAPFPVGELFF. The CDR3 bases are TGTGCCAGCAGCCAAGCGCCCTTCCCGGTCGGGGAGCTGTTTTTT.

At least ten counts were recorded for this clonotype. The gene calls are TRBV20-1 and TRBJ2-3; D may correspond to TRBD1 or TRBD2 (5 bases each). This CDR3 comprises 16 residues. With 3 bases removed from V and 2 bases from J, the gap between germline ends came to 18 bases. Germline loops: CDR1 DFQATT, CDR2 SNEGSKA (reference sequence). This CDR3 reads CSASGLLIGATDTQYF. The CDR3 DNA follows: TGCAGTGCTAGCGGACTTTTGATTGGGGCCACAGATACGCAGTATTTT.

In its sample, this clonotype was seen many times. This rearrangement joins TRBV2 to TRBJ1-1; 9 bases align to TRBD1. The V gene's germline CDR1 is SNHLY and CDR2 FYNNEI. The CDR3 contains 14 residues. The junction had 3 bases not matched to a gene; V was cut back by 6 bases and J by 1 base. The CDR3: CASSWGQGNTEAFF. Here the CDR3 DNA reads TGTGCCAGCAGCTGGGGACAGGGGAACACTGAAGCTTTCTTT.

The CDR3 here is CSVDGQHNEQFF. CDR3 DNA sequence: TGCAGCGTTGACGGTCAGCACAATGAGCAGTTCTTC. The chain uses TRBV29-1 and TRBJ2-1; D is ambiguous. CDR1 and CDR2 from the germline V gene are SQVTM and ANQGSEA. Deletions cut 3 bases from V and 5 bases from J, with 8 bases between. This CDR3 region has 12 residues.

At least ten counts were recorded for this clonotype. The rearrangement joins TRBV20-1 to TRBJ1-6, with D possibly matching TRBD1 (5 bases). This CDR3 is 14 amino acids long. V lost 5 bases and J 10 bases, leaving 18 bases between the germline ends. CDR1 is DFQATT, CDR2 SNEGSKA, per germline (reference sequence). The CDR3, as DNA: TGCAGTGCTCCTGAATGGGGGTTGGAATCACCCCTCCACTTT. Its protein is CSAPEWGLESPLHF.

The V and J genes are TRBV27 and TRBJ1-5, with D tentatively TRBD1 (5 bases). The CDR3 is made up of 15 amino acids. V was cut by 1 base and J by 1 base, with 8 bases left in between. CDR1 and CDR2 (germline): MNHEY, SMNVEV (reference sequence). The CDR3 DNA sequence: TGTGCCAGCAGTTTATGGGGGACCAGCAATCAGCCCCAGCATTTT. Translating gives CASSLWGTSNQPQHF.

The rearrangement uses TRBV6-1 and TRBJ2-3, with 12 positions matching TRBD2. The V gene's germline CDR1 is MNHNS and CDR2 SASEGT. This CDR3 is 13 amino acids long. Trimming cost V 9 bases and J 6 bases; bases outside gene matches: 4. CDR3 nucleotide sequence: TGTGCCAGTTCTAGCGGGAGGGGGGATACGCAGTATTTT. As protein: CASSSGRGDTQYF.

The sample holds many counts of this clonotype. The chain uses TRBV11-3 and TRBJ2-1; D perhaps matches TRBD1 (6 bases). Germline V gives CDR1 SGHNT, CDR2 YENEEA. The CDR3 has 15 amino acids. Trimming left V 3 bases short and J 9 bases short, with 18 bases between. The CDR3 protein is CASSFPDRRQGEQFF. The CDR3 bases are TGTGCCAGCAGCTTCCCTGACAGGCGTCAAGGTGAGCAGTTCTTC.